This T cell receptor beta chain was identified in a study of T-cell reconstitution after alpha-beta-depleted transplantation in children. During its preparation, the TCRbeta library received unique molecular identifiers. TCRdb called the PCR reads again in MiXCR, with one record for every CDR3 protein. The sample has approximately 630,000 distinct CDR3 sequences, under 15% seen once; the top ten hold 0.79%. This clonotype was seen at least ten times. Per germline, CDR1 MDHEN and CDR2 SYDVKM. V was clipped by 6 bases and J by 4 bases, with 12 bases between them. The CDR3 consists of 13 residues. The material was PBMCs, obtained before TCRalphabeta/CD19-depleted stem cell transplant. V usage is TRBV28 and J usage is TRBJ1-2; weak D call: TRBD1 (6 bases). The source of this sequence is a girl under 10 years old with congenital amegakaryocytic thrombocytopenia, due to receive a stem cell transplant. CDR3 bases: TGTGCCAGCAGACAGGGAATGATCTATGGCTACACCTTC. It codes for CASRQGMIYGYTF.